The subject of this entry is one T cell receptor (beta chain). This entry is derived from a study of blood T cells in healthy people across ages. This CDR3 is 16 amino acids long. Germline V lookup: CDR1 ENHRY, CDR2 SYGVKD. The V and J ends lost 10 bases and 1 base, in that order; junction bases with no gene match: 14. Using a J-beta primer mix together with a sample-barcoded 5' primer, a second PCR was run for roughly 6 to 12 cycles. TCRdb re-called the 5' RACE reads through MiXCR, storing one row per CDR3 protein. The repertoire includes 600,000 or so distinct CDR3 sequences, around 50% of them detected once, and about 22% sits in the top ten.

Sample: blood. This rearrangement joins TRBV10-3 to TRBJ2-3, with TRBD1 matching over 7 bases. The clonotype was recovered from an elderly man in good health. This CDR3 reads CATQPGTATRTDTQYF. CDR3 DNA sequence: TGTGCCACCCAGCCCGGGACAGCCACACGCACAGATACGCAGTATTTT.